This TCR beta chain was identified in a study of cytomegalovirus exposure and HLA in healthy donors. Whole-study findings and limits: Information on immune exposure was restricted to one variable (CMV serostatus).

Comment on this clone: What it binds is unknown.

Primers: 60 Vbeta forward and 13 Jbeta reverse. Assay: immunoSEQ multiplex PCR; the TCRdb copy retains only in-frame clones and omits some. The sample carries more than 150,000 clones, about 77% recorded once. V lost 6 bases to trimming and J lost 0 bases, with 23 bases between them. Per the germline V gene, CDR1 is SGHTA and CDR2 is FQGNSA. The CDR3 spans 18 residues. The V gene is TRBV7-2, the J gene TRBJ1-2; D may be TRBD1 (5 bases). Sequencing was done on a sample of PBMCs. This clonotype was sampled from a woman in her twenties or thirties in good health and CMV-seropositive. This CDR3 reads CASRVDSRREDSNYGYTF. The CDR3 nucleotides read TGTGCCAGCAGGGTAGATAGTCGCAGGGAAGACTCTAACTATGGCTACACCTTC. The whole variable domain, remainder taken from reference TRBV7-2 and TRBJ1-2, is GAGVSQSPSNKVTEKGKDVELRCDPISGHTALYWYRQSLGQGLEFLIYFQGNSAPDKSGLPSDRFSAERTGGSVSTLTIQRTQQEDSAVYLCASRVDSRREDSNYGYTFGSGTRLTVV.